What follows are 20 T cell receptor beta chains derived from one specimen sequenced in a study of T cell responses to AZD1222 COVID-19 vaccine. Only in-frame clones appear in the TCRdb table, and some are missing; sequencing was by immunoSEQ multiplex PCR. The table has 150,000 to 200,000 clones, around 86% seen once. The material was peripheral blood, obtained on day 0 of MenACWY control vaccination. The receptor set was obtained from an adult in good health.

V and J are TRBV18 and TRBJ1-5, with unresolved D. The germline CDR1 and CDR2 sequences are KGHSH and LQKENI. This CDR3 is 17 amino acids long. Trimming cost V 0 bases and J 5 bases, with 17 bases left between them. The CDR3 protein is CASSPPLGERMYQPQHF. CDR3 nucleotide sequence: TGTGCCAGCTCACCACCCCTCGGGGAGCGTATGTATCAGCCCCAGCATTTT.

The rearrangement joins TRBV28 to TRBJ2-7; tentatively, D is TRBD1 (5 bases). The CDR3 runs 14 residues. Germline V gene data show CDR1 as MDHEN and CDR2 as SYDVKM. V shed 4 bases and J shed 2 bases, with 12 bases lying between them. This CDR3 reads CASSSSGAPYEQYF. DNA for the CDR3: TGTGCCAGCAGTTCTTCTGGGGCTCCCTACGAGCAGTACTTC.

The chain is built from TRBV4-2 and TRBJ1-6; the D gene is possibly TRBD1 (6 bases). The CDR3 consists of 16 residues. The V end lost 0 bases, the J end lost 9 bases, and 15 bases lay between the germline ends. Germline V gene sequence: CDR1 LGHNA, CDR2 YNFKEQ. The CDR3 loop is CASSQEGRRGSSPLHF. The CDR3 nucleotides read TGTGCCAGCAGCCAAGAGGGGCGCAGGGGTAGTTCACCCCTCCACTTT.

The chain recombines TRBV7-3 with TRBJ2-1; TRBD2 aligns across 7 bases. Germline CDR1 is SGHTA and CDR2 is FQGTGA. This CDR3 contains 13 residues. The J segment lost 7 bases and the V segment lost 5 bases, leaving 5 bases of the junction unmatched. The CDR3 sequence is CASSRGGANEQFF. CDR3 nucleotides: TGTGCCAGCAGCCGGGGAGGGGCGAATGAGCAGTTCTTC.

This CDR3 reads CASSVEPGLAGGRQTQYF. CDR3 nucleotides: TGTGCCAGCAGCGTAGAGCCGGGACTAGCGGGAGGGCGTCAGACCCAGTACTTC. J is TRBJ2-5 and V is TRBV9; 16 bases map to TRBD2. V lost 0 bases, J lost 6 bases, and 8 bases stayed unmatched. This CDR3 has 18 residues. Germline CDR1 is SGDLS and CDR2 is YYNGEE.

V usage is TRBV19 and J usage is TRBJ1-2; D gene unclear. CDR1 and CDR2 (germline): LNHDA, SQIVND (reference sequence). V lost 3 bases to trimming and J lost 8 bases, with 10 bases between them. This CDR3 contains 12 residues. CDR3 in amino acids: CASSMLRRGYTF. CDR3 coding DNA: TGTGCCAGTAGTATGCTTCGACGGGGCTACACCTTC.

The chain uses TRBV10-3 and TRBJ2-7, with TRBD2 matching 7 bases. Trimming took 7 bases from V and 6 from J; bases not matched to a gene: 12. Germline V gene data show CDR1 as ENHRY and CDR2 as SYGVKD. This CDR3 spans 14 amino acids. CDR3 region: CAITYREGSGEQYF. Here the CDR3 DNA reads TGTGCCATCACCTATAGGGAGGGCTCGGGCGAGCAGTACTTC.

This clone occurred once. The gene calls are TRBV30 and TRBJ1-5; 8 bases are shared with TRBD1. There are 15 residues in the CDR3. Losses at the gene ends were 8 bases for V and 1 base for J; bases not matched to a gene: 10. Germline lookup yields CDR1 GTSNPN and CDR2 SVGIG (reference sequence). The CDR3 coding sequence is TGTGCCAGAAGACAGGGGACTGAGAGCAATCAGCCCCAGCATTTT. Translating it yields CARRQGTESNQPQHF.

The genes are TRBV5-4 and TRBJ2-7, with a tentative D call TRBD2 (6 bases). Germline CDR1 and CDR2: SGHNT and YYREEE (reference sequence). The length of the CDR3 is 16 residues. With 5 bases removed from V and 7 bases from J, the gap between germline ends came to 25 bases. The CDR3 nucleotides are TGTGCCAGCAGTTTCCCCGGGCGGGACCTTCCGTCTGAGCAGTACTTC. It yields the protein CASSFPGRDLPSEQYF.

This clone was observed a single time. The chain links TRBV2 to TRBJ1-1; a weak D match, TRBD1 (6 bases). Germline V gene lookup returns CDR1 SNHLY and CDR2 FYNNEI. Between the trimmed V and J ends, which lost 2 bases and 6 bases, there was a span of 13 bases. The CDR3 is made up of 14 amino acids. The CDR3 spells CASSEREGGPEAFF. CDR3 DNA: TGTGCCAGCAGTGAACGGGAGGGGGGACCTGAAGCTTTCTTT.

This sequence joins TRBV6-1 and TRBJ2-3, with D hard to call. Germline V CDR1 and CDR2: MNHNS, SASEGT. The ends were cut back, 1 base at V and 4 bases at J, with 9 bases in the middle. This CDR3 has 14 residues. CDR3 protein: CASSEGAIPDTQYF. CDR3 DNA sequence: TGTGCCAGCAGTGAAGGGGCGATCCCAGATACGCAGTATTTT.

V gene TRBV30 combines with J gene TRBJ2-7, with D possibly TRBD2 on 5 matching bases. V lost 4 bases to trimming and J lost 5 bases, with 18 bases between them. Germline loops: CDR1 GTSNPN, CDR2 SVGIG (reference sequence). The CDR3 spans 14 residues. The DNA for the CDR3 is TGTGCCTGGACCAAAGGATTTCCGAGGGACGAGCAGTACTTC. Protein sequence: CAWTKGFPRDEQYF.

The chain employs TRBV5-6 and TRBJ2-6, with D possibly being TRBD1 (5 bases). V shed 0 bases and J shed 0 bases, with 10 bases lying between them. Germline V gene sequence: CDR1 SGHDT, CDR2 YYEEEE. CDR3 size: 17 residues. The CDR3 reads CASSLGQQYSGANVLTF. For the CDR3, the DNA is TGTGCCAGCAGCTTGGGACAGCAGTACTCTGGGGCCAACGTCCTGACTTTC.

V gene TRBV6-2 or TRBV6-3 combines with J gene TRBJ2-1; tentative D call: TRBD2 (5 bases). CDR3 length: 16 amino acids. Germline CDR1 MNHEY, CDR2 SVGEGT. V was pared by 3 bases and J by 5 bases, with 17 bases between. The CDR3 coding sequence is TGTGCCAGCAGTTATCCTCGGGCTCTAGCAAACAATGAGCAGTTCTTC. This encodes CASSYPRALANNEQFF.

The chain's CDR3 is CASSILHRIDGYTF. The CDR3 nucleotides read TGTGCCAGTAGTATTCTACACCGCATTGACGGCTACACCTTC. The genes are TRBV19 and TRBJ1-2; D ambiguous. Trimming took 3 bases from V and 8 from J, leaving 16 bases between them. The CDR3 sequence is 14 residues long. CDR1 is LNHDA and CDR2 is SQIVND in the germline V gene (reference sequence).

The chain is built from TRBV27 and TRBJ1-2; D ambiguous. This CDR3 spans 12 amino acids. V was clipped by 8 bases and J by 8 bases, with 15 bases between them. Germline CDR1 reads MNHEY; CDR2 reads SMNVEV (reference sequence). CDR3 DNA: TGTGCCAGCCGCGGTGGGCCCGCGGGCTACACCTTC. Translated, it gives CASRGGPAGYTF.

The chain couples TRBV7-6 to TRBJ1-2, with 7 bases matching TRBD1. This CDR3 contains 15 residues. The germline V gene has CDR1 SGHVS and CDR2 FNYEAQ. The J segment lost 4 bases and the V segment lost 5 bases, leaving 10 bases of the junction unmatched. The CDR3 here is CASSSTRDSVYGYTF. CDR3 sequence (DNA): TGTGCCAGCAGCAGCACCCGGGACAGCGTCTATGGCTACACCTTC.

The chain carries TRBV11-2 and TRBJ1-3; D remains ambiguous. Deletions cut 6 bases from V and 0 bases from J, with 6 bases between. CDR3 size: 13 residues. CDR1 SGHAT and CDR2 FQNNGV come from the germline V gene. CDR3 region: CASRPPSGNTIYF. In DNA, the CDR3 is TGTGCCAGCAGGCCCCCCTCTGGAAACACCATATATTTT. Variable domain in full (rest from reference TRBV11-2 and TRBJ1-3): EAGVAQSPRYKIIEKRQSVAFWCNPISGHATLYWYQQILGQGPKLLIQFQNNGVVDDSQLPKDRFSAERLKGVDSTLKIQPAKLEDSAVYLCASRPPSGNTIYFGEGSWLTVV.

This chain joins TRBV7-6 and TRBJ1-5; D may be TRBD1 (6 bases). This CDR3 comprises 17 residues. CDR1 is SGHVS and CDR2 is FNYEAQ in the germline V gene. V shed 4 bases and J shed 1 base, with 17 bases lying between them. CDR3 coding DNA: TGTGCCAGCAGCTCCCCTGGGGGGCTGTGGAGCAATCAGCCCCAGCATTTT. The encoded protein is CASSSPGGLWSNQPQHF.

This chain uses TRBV18 with TRBJ2-5; TRBD2 is a possible D gene (5 bases). The CDR3 spans 14 residues. Germline values: CDR1 KGHSH, CDR2 LQKENI. V was cut by 0 bases and J by 6 bases, with 11 bases left in between. Here the CDR3 DNA reads TGTGCCAGCTCACCACCTTCCGGGGTAAAGACCCAGTACTTC. Its translation is CASSPPSGVKTQYF.